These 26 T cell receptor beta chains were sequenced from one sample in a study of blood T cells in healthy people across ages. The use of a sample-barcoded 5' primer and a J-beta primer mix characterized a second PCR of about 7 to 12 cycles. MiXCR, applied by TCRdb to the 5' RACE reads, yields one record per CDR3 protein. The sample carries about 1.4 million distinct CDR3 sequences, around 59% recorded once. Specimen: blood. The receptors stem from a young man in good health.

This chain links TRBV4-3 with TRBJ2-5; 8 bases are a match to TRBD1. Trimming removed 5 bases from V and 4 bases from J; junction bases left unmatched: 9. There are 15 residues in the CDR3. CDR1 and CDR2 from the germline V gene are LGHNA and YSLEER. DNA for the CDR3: TGCGCCAGCAGCGAGGACAGGGTTGTGGGAGAGACCCAGTACTTC. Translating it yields CASSEDRVVGETQYF.

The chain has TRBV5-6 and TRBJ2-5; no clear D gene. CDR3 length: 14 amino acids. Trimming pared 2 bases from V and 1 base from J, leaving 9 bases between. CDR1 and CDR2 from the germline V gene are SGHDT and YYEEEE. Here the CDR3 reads CASSFVSIQETQYF. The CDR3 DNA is TGTGCCAGCAGCTTTGTCTCGATCCAAGAGACCCAGTACTTC. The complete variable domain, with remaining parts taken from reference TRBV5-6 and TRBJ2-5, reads DAGVTQSPTHLIKTRGQQVTLRCSPKSGHDTVSWYQQALGQGPQFIFQYYEEEERQRGNFPDRFSGHQFPNYSSELNVNALLLGDSALYLCASSFVSIQETQYFGPGTRLLVL.

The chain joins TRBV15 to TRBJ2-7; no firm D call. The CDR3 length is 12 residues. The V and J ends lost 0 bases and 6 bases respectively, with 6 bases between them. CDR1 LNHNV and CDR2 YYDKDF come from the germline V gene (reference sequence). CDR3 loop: CATSRDLSEQYF. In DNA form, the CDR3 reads TGTGCCACCAGCAGAGATCTTAGCGAGCAGTACTTC.

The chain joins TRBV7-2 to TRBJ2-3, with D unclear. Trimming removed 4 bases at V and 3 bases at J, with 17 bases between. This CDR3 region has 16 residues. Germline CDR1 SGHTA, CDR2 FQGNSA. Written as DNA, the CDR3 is TGTGCCAGCAGCTCAGGTGGGCGGAGACTTACAGATACGCAGTATTTT. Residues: CASSSGGRRLTDTQYF.

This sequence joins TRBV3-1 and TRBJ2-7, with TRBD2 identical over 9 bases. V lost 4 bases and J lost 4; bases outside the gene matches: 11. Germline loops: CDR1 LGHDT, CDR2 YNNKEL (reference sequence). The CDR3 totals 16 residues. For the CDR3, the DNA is TGTGCCAGCAGCCCTGACGGAGCGGGAGGCCGTTACGAGCAGTACTTC. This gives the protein CASSPDGAGGRYEQYF.

The CDR3 sequence: CASSALAVATDTQYF. CDR3 sequence (DNA): TGCGCCAGCAGCGCGCTAGCGGTCGCCACAGATACGCAGTATTTT. The chain uses TRBV4-1 and TRBJ2-3; 7 positions agree with TRBD2. The CDR3 covers 15 residues. After removal of 5 bases from V and 2 bases from J, the junction contained 7 bases not matched to a gene. Germline values: CDR1 MGHRA, CDR2 YSYEKL.

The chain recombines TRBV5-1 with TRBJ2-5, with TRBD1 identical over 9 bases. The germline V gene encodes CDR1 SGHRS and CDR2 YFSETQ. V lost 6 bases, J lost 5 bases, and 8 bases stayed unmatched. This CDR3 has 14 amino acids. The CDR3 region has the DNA TGCGCCAGCAAAAACACAGGGGGCGTCGAGACCCAGTACTTC. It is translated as CASKNTGGVETQYF.

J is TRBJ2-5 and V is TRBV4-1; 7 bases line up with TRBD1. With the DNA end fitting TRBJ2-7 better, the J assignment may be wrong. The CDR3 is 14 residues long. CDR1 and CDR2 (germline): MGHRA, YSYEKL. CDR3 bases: TGCGCCAGCAGCCAAGAAGGGGGCCTTTGCGAGCAGTACTTC. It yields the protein CASSQEGGLCEQYF.

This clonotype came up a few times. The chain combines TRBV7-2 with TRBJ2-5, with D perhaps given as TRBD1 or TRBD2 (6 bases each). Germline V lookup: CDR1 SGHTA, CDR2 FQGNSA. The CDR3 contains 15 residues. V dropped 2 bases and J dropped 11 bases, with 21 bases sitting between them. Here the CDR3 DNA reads TGTGCCAGCAGCTTACGGCGGGGACAATACAATGAGCAGTACTTC. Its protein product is CASSLRRGQYNEQYF.

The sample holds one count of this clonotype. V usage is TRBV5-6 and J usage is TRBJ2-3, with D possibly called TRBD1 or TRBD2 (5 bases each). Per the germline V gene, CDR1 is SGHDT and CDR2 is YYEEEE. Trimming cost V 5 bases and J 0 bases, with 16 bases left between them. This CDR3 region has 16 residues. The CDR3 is CASRFLGPTSTDTQYF. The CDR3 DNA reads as TGTGCCAGCAGGTTCCTGGGACCTACTAGCACAGATACGCAGTATTTT.

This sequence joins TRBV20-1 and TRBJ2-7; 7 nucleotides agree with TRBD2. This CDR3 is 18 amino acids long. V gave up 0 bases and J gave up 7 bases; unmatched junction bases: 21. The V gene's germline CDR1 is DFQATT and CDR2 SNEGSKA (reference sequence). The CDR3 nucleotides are TGCAGTGCTAGAGATCTCTATCTTTGGGGGGGGTATTACAATGAGCAGTACTTC. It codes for CSARDLYLWGGYYNEQYF.

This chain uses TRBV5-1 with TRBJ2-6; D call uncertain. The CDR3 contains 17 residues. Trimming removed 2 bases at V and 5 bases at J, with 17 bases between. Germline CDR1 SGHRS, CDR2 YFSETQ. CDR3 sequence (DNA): TGCGCCAGCAGCTTCGGCCAATCTTCAATCTGGGCCAACGTCCTGACTTTC. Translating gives CASSFGQSSIWANVLTF.

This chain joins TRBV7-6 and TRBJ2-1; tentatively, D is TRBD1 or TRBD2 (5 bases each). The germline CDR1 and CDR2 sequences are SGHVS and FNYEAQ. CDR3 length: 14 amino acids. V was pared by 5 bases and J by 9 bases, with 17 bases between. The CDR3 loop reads CASSPSLGASEQFF. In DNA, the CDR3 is TGTGCCAGCAGCCCCTCCCTCGGGGCATCTGAGCAGTTCTTC.

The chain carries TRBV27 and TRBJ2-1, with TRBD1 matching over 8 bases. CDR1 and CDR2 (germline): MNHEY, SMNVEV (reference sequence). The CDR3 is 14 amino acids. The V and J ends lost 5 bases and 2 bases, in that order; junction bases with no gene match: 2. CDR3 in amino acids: CASSPQGAYNEQFF. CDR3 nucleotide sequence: TGTGCCAGCAGTCCACAGGGGGCCTACAATGAGCAGTTCTTC.

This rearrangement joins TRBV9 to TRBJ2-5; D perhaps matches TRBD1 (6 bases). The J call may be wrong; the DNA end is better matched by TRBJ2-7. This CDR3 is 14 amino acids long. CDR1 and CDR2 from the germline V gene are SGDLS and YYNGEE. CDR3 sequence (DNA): TGTGCCAGCTCCCTCGGACAGTTCACCTACGAGCAGTACTTC. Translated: CASSLGQFTYEQYF.

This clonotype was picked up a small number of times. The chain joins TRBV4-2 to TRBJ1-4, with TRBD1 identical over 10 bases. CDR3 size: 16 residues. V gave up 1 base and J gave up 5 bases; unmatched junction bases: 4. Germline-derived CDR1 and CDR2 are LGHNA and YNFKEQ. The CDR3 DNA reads TGTGCCAGCAGCCAAGTGACAGGGGGCTTCAATGAAAAACTGTTTTTT. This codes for CASSQVTGGFNEKLFF.

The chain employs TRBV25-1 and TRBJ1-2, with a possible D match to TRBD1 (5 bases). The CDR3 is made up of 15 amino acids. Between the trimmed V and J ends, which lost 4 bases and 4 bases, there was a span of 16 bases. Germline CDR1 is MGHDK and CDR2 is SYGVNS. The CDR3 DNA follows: TGTGCCAGCAGTGCGCTTACGACAGCGCCCTATGGCTACACCTTC. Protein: CASSALTTAPYGYTF.

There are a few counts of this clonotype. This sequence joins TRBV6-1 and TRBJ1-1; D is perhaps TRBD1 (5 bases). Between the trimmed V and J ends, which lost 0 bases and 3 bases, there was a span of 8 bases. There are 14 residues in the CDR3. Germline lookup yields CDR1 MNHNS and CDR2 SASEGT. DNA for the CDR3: TGTGCCAGCAGTGAAGCGGCAGGGTACACTGAAGCTTTCTTT. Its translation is CASSEAAGYTEAFF.

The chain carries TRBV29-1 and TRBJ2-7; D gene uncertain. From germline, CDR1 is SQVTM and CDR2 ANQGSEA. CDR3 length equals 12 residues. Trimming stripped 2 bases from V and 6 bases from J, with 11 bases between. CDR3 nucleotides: TGCAGCGTTGAATCTTCAAGCCCCGAGCAGTACTTC. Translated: CSVESSSPEQYF.

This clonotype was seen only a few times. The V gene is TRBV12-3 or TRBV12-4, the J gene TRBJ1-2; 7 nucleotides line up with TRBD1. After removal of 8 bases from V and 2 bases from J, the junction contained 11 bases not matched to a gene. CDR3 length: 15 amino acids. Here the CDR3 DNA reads TGTGCCAGCCACCCTGGGGCAGGGGGAAACTATGGCTACACCTTC. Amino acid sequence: CASHPGAGGNYGYTF.

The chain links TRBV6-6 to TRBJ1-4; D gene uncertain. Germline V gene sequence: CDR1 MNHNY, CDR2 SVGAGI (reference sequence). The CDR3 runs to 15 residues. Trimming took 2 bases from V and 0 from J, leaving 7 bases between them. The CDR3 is CASSYPLATNEKLFF. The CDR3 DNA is TGTGCCAGCAGTTACCCCCTTGCAACTAATGAAAAACTGTTTTTT.

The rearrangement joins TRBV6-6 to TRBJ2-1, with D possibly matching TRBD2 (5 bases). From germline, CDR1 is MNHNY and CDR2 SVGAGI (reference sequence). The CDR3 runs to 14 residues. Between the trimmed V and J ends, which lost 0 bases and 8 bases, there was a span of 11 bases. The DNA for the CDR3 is TGTGCCAGCAGTTACTCGGGAGATCCTGATGAGCAGTTCTTC. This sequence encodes CASSYSGDPDEQFF.

The CDR3 DNA follows: TGCGCCAGCAGCCAAGAATATTCGCGACGAGGGGTAGAGACCCAGTACTTC. As protein: CASSQEYSRRGVETQYF. V gene TRBV4-3 combines with J gene TRBJ2-5; D may correspond to TRBD1 or TRBD2 (5 bases each). CDR1 is LGHNA and CDR2 is YSLEER in the germline V gene. With 0 bases removed from V and 4 bases from J, the gap between germline ends came to 18 bases. CDR3 size: 17 residues.

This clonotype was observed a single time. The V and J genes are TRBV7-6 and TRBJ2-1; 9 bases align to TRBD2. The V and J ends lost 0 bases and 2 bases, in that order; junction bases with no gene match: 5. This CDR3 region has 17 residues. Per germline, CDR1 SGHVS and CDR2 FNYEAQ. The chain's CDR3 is CASSLASGRVTYNEQFF. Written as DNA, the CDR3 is TGTGCCAGCAGCTTAGCTAGCGGGAGAGTAACCTACAATGAGCAGTTCTTC.

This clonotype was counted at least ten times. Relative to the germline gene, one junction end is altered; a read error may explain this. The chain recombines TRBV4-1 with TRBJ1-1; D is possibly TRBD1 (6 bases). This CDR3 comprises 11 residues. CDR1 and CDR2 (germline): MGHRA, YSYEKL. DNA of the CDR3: TGTGCCAGCAGTCAGGGGAGTGAAGCTTTCTTT. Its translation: CASSQGSEAFF.

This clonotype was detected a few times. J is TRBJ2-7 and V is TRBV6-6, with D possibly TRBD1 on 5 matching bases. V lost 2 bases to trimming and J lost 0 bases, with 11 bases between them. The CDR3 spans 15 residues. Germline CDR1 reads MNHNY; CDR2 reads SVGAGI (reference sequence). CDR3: CASSYPDTGSYEQYF. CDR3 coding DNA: TGTGCCAGCAGTTACCCGGACACGGGCTCCTACGAGCAGTACTTC.